This record concerns one T cell receptor beta chain sequence. Its target is not known. The CDR3 extends over 15 amino acids. V was trimmed by 4 bases and J by 3 bases, leaving 16 bases between them. Germline CDR1 reads LGHDT; CDR2 reads YNNKEL (reference sequence). The sample belongs to a study of blood T cells in healthy people across ages. Broader study findings: Relative to aged donors, long-lived donors carried more naive CD4+ cells and displayed higher diversity.

Sample-barcoded 5' priming and a J-beta primer mix drove a second PCR of roughly 7 to 11 cycles. A template-switch adaptor containing 12 random nucleotides labeled each cDNA molecule. TCRdb processed the 5' RACE reads anew with MiXCR; each CDR3 protein has one entry. The table has about 640,000 distinct CDR3 sequences, roughly three fifths seen once. Per-sample yields of isolated PBMCs were at least 6 million. Every sample gave at least 5 micrograms of total RNA when it was extracted. This TCR derives from a man aged 60-69 years in good health. The genes are TRBV3-1 and TRBJ2-7, with a weak D call TRBD2 (6 bases). The sequenced sample consisted of blood. The CDR3 reads CASSPGGGLGYEQYF. The CDR3 region has the DNA TGTGCCAGCAGCCCTGGAGGAGGGCTCGGCTACGAGCAGTACTTC.